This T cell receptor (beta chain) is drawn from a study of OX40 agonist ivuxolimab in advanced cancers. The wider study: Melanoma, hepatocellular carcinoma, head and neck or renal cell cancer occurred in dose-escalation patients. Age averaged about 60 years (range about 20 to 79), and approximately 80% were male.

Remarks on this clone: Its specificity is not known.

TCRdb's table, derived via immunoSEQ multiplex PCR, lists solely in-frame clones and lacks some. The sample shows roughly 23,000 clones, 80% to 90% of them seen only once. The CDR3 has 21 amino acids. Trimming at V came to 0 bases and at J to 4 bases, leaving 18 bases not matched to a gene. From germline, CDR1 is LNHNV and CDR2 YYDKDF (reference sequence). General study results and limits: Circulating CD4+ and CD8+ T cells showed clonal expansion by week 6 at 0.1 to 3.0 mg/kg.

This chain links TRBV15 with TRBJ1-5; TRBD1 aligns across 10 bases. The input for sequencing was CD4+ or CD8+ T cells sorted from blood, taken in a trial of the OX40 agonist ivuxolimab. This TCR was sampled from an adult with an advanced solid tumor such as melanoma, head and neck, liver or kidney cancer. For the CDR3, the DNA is TGTGCCACCAGCAGAGATCAGGATGTAGGGACAGGGGTGTTTTGGAATCAGCCCCAGCATTTT. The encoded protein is CATSRDQDVGTGVFWNQPQHF.